The entry that follows covers one T cell receptor beta chain sequence. Treatment: oral pan-JAK inhibitor, 5-10 mg twice daily. Looked up from germline, CDR1 is SGHRS and CDR2 is YFSETQ. This CDR3 is built from 14 residues. V was clipped by 2 bases and J by 2 bases, with 10 bases between them. This sample is part of a study of CD8+ T cells in alopecia areata. The authors extracted RNA and reverse transcribed it into cDNA as the sequencing template. Generated by immunoSEQ multiplex PCR, the TCRdb table keeps only in-frame clones and is missing some. Here the sample spans some 98,000 clones, roughly two thirds being singletons.

The V and J genes are TRBV5-1 and TRBJ1-1, with D unclear. This clonotype was sampled from a human donor with alopecia areata. The sequencing used CD8+ T cells sorted from blood, collected at week 4, from a patient treated with tofacitinib. CDR3: CASSFEQHNTEAFF. In DNA form, the CDR3 reads TGCGCCAGCAGCTTCGAACAGCATAACACTGAAGCTTTCTTT.